This is a list of T cell receptor beta chains from one sample in a study of blood T cell repertoires in COVID-19. Sequencing was performed with immunoSEQ multiplex PCR; in TCRdb, only in-frame clones are kept and a portion is missing. The repertoire holds some 220,000 clones, with 86% as singletons. The sequencing sample was made of PBMCs or T cells enriched from blood (not recorded which). Every receptor here comes from a woman aged 40 to 50 with acute COVID-19. CDR3s include the opening cysteine and the closing phenylalanine or tryptophan. A D gene is named only where the DNA matches it firmly.

TRBV3-1/TRBV3-2	TRBD1	TRBJ1-5	TGTGCCAGCCCGGGACAGAGTTTCGCCGGCAATCAGCCCCAGCATTTT	CASPGQSFAGNQPQHF
TRBV5-5	.	TRBJ1-5	TGTGCCAGCAGCCCCACAGAAAACAATCAGCCCCAGCATTTT	CASSPTENNQPQHF
TRBV4-3	TRBD1	TRBJ2-7	TGCGCCAGCAGCCAGACAGGGGGTTCCTCCTACGAGCAGTACTTC	CASSQTGGSSYEQYF
TRBV6-5	TRBD1	TRBJ1-1	TGTGCCAGCAGTTACGGCCAGGGGGCGCGAACTGAAGCTTTCTTT	CASSYGQGARTEAFF
TRBV6-6	.	TRBJ1-2	TGTGCCAGCAGTTCCGGAGACGGAAGCTATGGCTACACCTTC	CASSSGDGSYGYTF
TRBV2	TRBD2	TRBJ2-2	TGTGCCAGCATCGGGGGAGGGTCGACCGGGGAGCTGTTTTTT	CASIGGGSTGELFF
TRBV5-6	.	TRBJ1-1	TGTGCCAGCAGCTTGTACAGGGTGAACACTGAAGCTTTCTTT	CASSLYRVNTEAFF
TRBV7-3	.	TRBJ1-5	TGTGCCAGCAGAATTAGTCAGCCCCAGCATTTT	CASRISQPQHF
TRBV13	TRBD2	TRBJ2-2	TGTGCCAGCAGCTTAGGAGCGGGGGGGCTCACCGGGGAGCTGTTTTTT	CASSLGAGGLTGELFF
TRBV7-2	.	TRBJ1-2	TGTGCCAGCAGCTTATCGGGGAGCAACTATGGCTACACCTTC	CASSLSGSNYGYTF
TRBV7-9	.	TRBJ1-2	TGTGCCAGCAGCTTTACAAGCTATGGCTACACCTTC	CASSFTSYGYTF
TRBV5-1	.	TRBJ1-1	TGCGCCAGCAGCTTGAATCAATTCACTGAAGCTTTCTTT	CASSLNQFTEAFF